Listed below are T cell receptor beta chains from one sample, sequenced in a study of blood T cell repertoires in COVID-19. Assay used: immunoSEQ multiplex PCR; TCRdb lists only in-frame clones, some missing. Here the sample spans 200,000 to 250,000 clones, approximately 86% being singletons. Sequencing was performed on peripheral blood. The source of these receptors is a woman aged 25 to 39 with COVID-19, enrolled during active disease. Both conserved end residues are part of each CDR3. The D gene is left open where the match is weak. Rows give clone size only sometimes, using once, few, many, or a class for an expanded clone.

V gene,D gene,J gene,clone size,CDR3 protein,CDR3 DNA
TRBV5-1,-,TRBJ2-7,once,CASSLGRGLHEQYF,TGCGCCAGCAGCTTGGGCAGGGGCCTTCACGAGCAGTACTTC
TRBV28,-,TRBJ1-2,-,CASSLTDSRGYTF,TGTGCCAGCAGTTTAACGGACAGCAGGGGCTACACCTTC
TRBV7-6,-,TRBJ1-1,-,CASSFDSNTEAFF,TGTGCCAGCAGCTTTGACAGTAACACTGAAGCTTTCTTT
TRBV7-2,-,TRBJ2-3,-,CASSSSVSTDTQYF,TGTGCCAGCAGCTCTAGCGTGAGCACAGATACGCAGTATTTT
TRBV12-3/TRBV12-4,-,TRBJ1-3,-,CASSPVGNTIYF,TGTGCCAGCAGTCCGGTTGGAAACACCATATATTTT
TRBV7-4,TRBD2,TRBJ2-5,-,CASSYRGLAGEGETQYF,TGTGCCAGCAGCTATAGAGGACTAGCGGGAGAGGGAGAGACCCAGTACTTC
TRBV12-3/TRBV12-4,-,TRBJ1-2,-,CASSYRNYGYTF,TGTGCCAGCAGTTACAGAAACTATGGCTACACCTTC
TRBV4-1,-,TRBJ1-2,once,CASSQQGRYGYTF,TGCGCCAGCAGCCAACAGGGCCGCTATGGCTACACCTTC
TRBV4-1,TRBD1,TRBJ2-7,-,CASSQAPGQGYEQYF,TGCGCCAGCAGCCAAGCTCCGGGACAGGGCTACGAGCAGTACTTC
TRBV7-2,-,TRBJ1-1,once,CASSLQSNTEAFF,TGTGCCAGCAGCTTACAGTCGAACACTGAAGCTTTCTTT
TRBV3-1/TRBV3-2,TRBD2,TRBJ2-7,-,CASSRGGYEQYF,TGTGCCAGCAGCCGCGGGGGCTACGAGCAGTACTTC
TRBV6-6,TRBD2,TRBJ2-7,-,CASSPPSGAGVSYEQYF,TGTGCCAGCAGTCCACCTAGTGGAGCGGGGGTTTCCTACGAGCAGTACTTC
TRBV5-4,TRBD2,TRBJ2-5,-,CASSLTSGGAETQYF,TGTGCCAGCAGCTTGACTAGCGGGGGGGCTGAGACCCAGTACTTC
TRBV19,TRBD1,TRBJ2-3,-,CASSSLRGQATDTQYF,TGTGCCAGTAGTTCTCTTCGGGGACAGGCGACAGATACGCAGTATTTT
TRBV29-1,-,TRBJ2-1,-,CSVSAGANEQFF,TGCAGCGTTTCTGCAGGGGCAAATGAGCAGTTCTTC
TRBV6-2/TRBV6-3,-,TRBJ1-5,-,CASSYGGSLHQPQHF,TGTGCCAGCAGTTACGGGGGGTCTCTTCATCAGCCCCAGCATTTT
TRBV30,TRBD2,TRBJ2-1,-,CAWGSGGPQFF,TGTGCCTGGGGTAGCGGGGGGCCGCAGTTCTTC